This T cell receptor (beta chain) was identified in a study of Graves' ophthalmopathy and Graves' hyperthyroidism. RNA transcripts were the source from which TCR beta CDR3 regions were amplified. First-round RT-PCR used HTBI primers; second-round multiplex PCR followed. Each CDR3 protein is one row after TCRdb ran MiXCR on the multiplex PCR reads. The table includes over a million distinct CDR3 sequences, around a third detected once. Ages of hyperthyroidism patients ran from 18 to 65, and their diagnoses were new, under 2 months' duration. Serum thyroxine and TRAb, along with clinical symptoms, thyroid ultrasound and orbital computed tomography, were what diagnosis relied on. A word on this clonotype: The antigen remains unidentified.

The CDR3 covers 14 residues. Germline loops: CDR1 DFQATT, CDR2 SNEGSKA (reference sequence). Trimming removed 6 bases from V and 5 bases from J; junction bases left unmatched: 12. Study-wide findings and caveats: With over 85% sensitivity and roughly 80% specificity, a 13-signature model separated ophthalmopathy from stable hyperthyroidism. In blood appeared most of the expanded thyroid clonotypes whose frequency exceeded 0.001.

The rearrangement joins TRBV20-1 to TRBJ2-5, with 7 bases matching TRBD2. Sequencing was done on a sample of peripheral blood or thyroid tissue (not recorded which). The receptor's source is an adult man with Graves' hyperthyroidism. The CDR3 reads CSAPSWREYETQYF. CDR3 nucleotide sequence: TGCAGTGCCCCTTCGTGGCGGGAGTACGAGACCCAGTACTTC.